This is a list of T cell receptor beta chains from one sample in a study of response to subunit inactivated influenza vaccine. TCRdb reprocessed the RT-PCR reads with MiXCR, giving one entry per CDR3 protein. The sample carries hundreds of thousands of distinct CDR3 sequences, approximately 11% recorded once. The source was PBMCs from blood, collected roughly 48 days after vaccination. These receptors all come from a man between 50 and 59 years old who received an inactivated influenza vaccine. The CDR3 runs from the conserved cysteine through the conserved F or W. Each record gives: clone size, CDR3 length, V gene, J gene, D gene, CDR3 DNA, CDR3 protein. The D gene is left open where the match is weak. Size is stated for part of the rows, as once, few or many counts, or as a class when the clone is expanded.

size: many
length: 12
V: TRBV7-6
J: TRBJ2-2
D: -
DNA: TGTGCCAGCAGCTTAGGGGCGAGGGAGCTGTTTTTT
CDR3: CASSLGARELFF

size: -
length: 16
V: TRBV29-1
J: TRBJ2-2
D: TRBD2
DNA: TGCAGCGTTGTCTCTAGCGGAACCGCGAACACCGGGGAGCTGTTTTTT
CDR3: CSVVSSGTANTGELFF

size: few
length: 18
V: TRBV5-1
J: TRBJ2-2
D: TRBD2
DNA: TGCGCCAGCAGCGTTGGGGATCTAGCGGGAGGTGTCCCCGGGGAGCTGTTTTTT
CDR3: CASSVGDLAGGVPGELFF

size: few
length: 14
V: TRBV6-1
J: TRBJ2-3
D: -
DNA: TGTGCCAGCACCTGGAGTGGGGCCGCAGATACGCAGTATTTT
CDR3: CASTWSGAADTQYF

size: few
length: 16
V: TRBV15
J: TRBJ2-5
D: -
DNA: TGTGCCACCAGCCCGCGGGGTAGCGGCTACCAAGAGACCCAGTACTTC
CDR3: CATSPRGSGYQETQYF

size: many
length: 10
V: TRBV12-3/TRBV12-4
J: TRBJ2-1
D: -
DNA: TGTGCCAGCAGTTTGAATGAGCAGTTCTTC
CDR3: CASSLNEQFF

size: -
length: 13
V: TRBV7-3
J: TRBJ2-1
D: -
DNA: TGTGCCAGCAGATCCGGGACGGACAATGAGCAGTTCTTC
CDR3: CASRSGTDNEQFF

size: few
length: 14
V: TRBV4-2
J: TRBJ2-1
D: TRBD2
DNA: TGTGCCAGCAGCCTTCGGGGGGACGACAATGAGCAGTTCTTC
CDR3: CASSLRGDDNEQFF

size: many
length: 14
V: TRBV5-1
J: TRBJ1-2
D: TRBD1
DNA: TGCGCCAGCAGCTGGGCAGGGGGCAACTATGGCTACACCTTC
CDR3: CASSWAGGNYGYTF

size: few
length: 13
V: TRBV6-2/TRBV6-3
J: TRBJ2-7
D: -
DNA: TGTGCCAGCAGTTTGGTAGCGGCCTACGAGCAGTACTTC
CDR3: CASSLVAAYEQYF

size: few
length: 16
V: TRBV6-2/TRBV6-3
J: TRBJ1-5
D: -
DNA: TGTGCCAGCAGTTACTCGAGACAGAACAGCAATCAGCCCCAGCATTTT
CDR3: CASSYSRQNSNQPQHF

size: few
length: 13
V: TRBV10-3
J: TRBJ1-1
D: -
DNA: TGTGCCATCAGTGTGGACAGGAACACTGAAGCTTTCTTT
CDR3: CAISVDRNTEAFF

size: -
length: 16
V: TRBV7-2
J: TRBJ1-1
D: TRBD1
DNA: TGTGCCAGCAGCTTAGCTTGGACAGGGTTTGGAACTGAAGCTTTCTTT
CDR3: CASSLAWTGFGTEAFF

size: few
length: 15
V: TRBV7-9
J: TRBJ1-1
D: -
DNA: TGTGCCAGCAGCTTAGCGGGGGGAACTAACACTGAAGCTTTCTTT
CDR3: CASSLAGGTNTEAFF

size: few
length: 16
V: TRBV7-9
J: TRBJ2-5
D: -
DNA: TGTGCCAGCAGCCCGCCCGGTGGAGGGCTCCAAGAGACCCAGTACTTC
CDR3: CASSPPGGGLQETQYF

size: -
length: 14
V: TRBV5-4
J: TRBJ1-2
D: -
DNA: TGTGCCAGCAGCTTGGCCCAACGAGGCTATGGCTACACCTTC
CDR3: CASSLAQRGYGYTF

size: -
length: 12
V: TRBV28
J: TRBJ1-4
D: TRBD1
DNA: TGTGCCAGCTCGGGACAGGTGGAAAAACTGTTTTTT
CDR3: CASSGQVEKLFF

size: few
length: 15
V: TRBV10-3
J: TRBJ2-7
D: TRBD1
DNA: TGTGCCATCAGTGACCCGGGACAGGGGGGCTACGAGCAGTACTTC
CDR3: CAISDPGQGGYEQYF

size: -
length: 14
V: TRBV24-1
J: TRBJ2-1
D: -
DNA: TGTGCCACCAGTGATTTAGAGGGCCACAATGAGCAGTTCTTC
CDR3: CATSDLEGHNEQFF

size: few
length: 17
V: TRBV5-1
J: TRBJ2-3
D: -
DNA: TGCGCCAGCAGCTTTGGGCTCCAGCCCCCTTACACAGATACGCAGTATTTT
CDR3: CASSFGLQPPYTDTQYF

size: few
length: 13
V: TRBV7-9
J: TRBJ2-1
D: -
DNA: TGTGCCAGCAGCTCCCAGGGATGGCGGGAGCAGTTCTTC
CDR3: CASSSQGWREQFF

size: many
length: 17
V: TRBV20-1
J: TRBJ2-7
D: -
DNA: TGCAGTGCTAGGGGGGGCGTTAGCAGCACACCCTCCTACGAGCAGTACTTC
CDR3: CSARGGVSSTPSYEQYF

size: -
length: 20
V: TRBV28
J: TRBJ2-3
D: TRBD2
DNA: TGTGCCAGCAAGGAGCGCCCGGGACTAGCGGGAGTAGCACACACAGATACGCAGTATTTT
CDR3: CASKERPGLAGVAHTDTQYF

size: many
length: 16
V: TRBV12-3/TRBV12-4
J: TRBJ2-7
D: -
DNA: TGTGCCAGCAGTTTAGTCTACGGCCTTACCCCTTTGGGGCAGTACTTC
CDR3: CASSLVYGLTPLGQYF

size: medium-sized
length: 15
V: TRBV12-3/TRBV12-4
J: TRBJ2-3
D: TRBD2
DNA: TGTGCCAGCAGTTCACGGCGGGAGGTAACAGATACGCAGTATTTT
CDR3: CASSSRREVTDTQYF

size: few
length: 14
V: TRBV20-1
J: TRBJ2-7
D: -
DNA: TGCAGTGCTAGAGATCTCCTCCAAACCTACGAGCAGTACTTC
CDR3: CSARDLLQTYEQYF

size: -
length: 17
V: TRBV15
J: TRBJ2-5
D: -
DNA: TGTGCCACCAGCAGAGGTCGGCGAGACACGGGGGCGGAGACCCAGTACTTC
CDR3: CATSRGRRDTGAETQYF

size: many
length: 14
V: TRBV5-1
J: TRBJ2-3
D: -
DNA: TGCGCCAGCAGCCCCCGGGGAGGGGGAGATACGCAGTATTTT
CDR3: CASSPRGGGDTQYF

size: many
length: 12
V: TRBV20-1
J: TRBJ1-2
D: -
DNA: TGCAGTTCGGACAGAGAAGACTATGGCTACACCTTC
CDR3: CSSDREDYGYTF

size: few
length: 14
V: TRBV12-3/TRBV12-4
J: TRBJ2-5
D: TRBD1
DNA: TGTGCCAGCAGCAGGACAGGGGGGTTGGAGACCCAGTACTTC
CDR3: CASSRTGGLETQYF

size: once
length: 14
V: TRBV7-9
J: TRBJ2-1
D: TRBD2
DNA: TGTGCCAGCTCAAGACTAGCGGGAGGTGATGAGCAGTTCTTC
CDR3: CASSRLAGGDEQFF

size: -
length: 16
V: TRBV7-2
J: TRBJ2-2
D: -
DNA: TGTGCCAGCACCTCGGCCCAGGGGAGGGACACCGGGGAGCTGTTTTTT
CDR3: CASTSAQGRDTGELFF

size: many
length: 16
V: TRBV10-3
J: TRBJ2-1
D: TRBD2
DNA: TGTGCCATCAGTGAGGGACTAGCGGCCGACTACAATGAGCAGTTCTTC
CDR3: CAISEGLAADYNEQFF

size: many
length: 16
V: TRBV15
J: TRBJ2-7
D: TRBD2
DNA: TGTGCCACCAGCAGAGTTCTACTAGCGGGAGAGAACGAGCAGTACTTC
CDR3: CATSRVLLAGENEQYF

size: few
length: 14
V: TRBV7-2
J: TRBJ2-5
D: -
DNA: TGTGCCAGCAGCAAGACAGGTTTAGCGGAGACCCAGTACTTC
CDR3: CASSKTGLAETQYF

size: -
length: 16
V: TRBV20-1
J: TRBJ2-1
D: TRBD2
DNA: TGCAGTGCTAGAGAGTATCTAGCGGGTAAAAACAATGAGCAGTTCTTC
CDR3: CSAREYLAGKNNEQFF

size: -
length: 16
V: TRBV4-3
J: TRBJ1-1
D: -
DNA: TGCGCCAGCAGCTCCCACTATGGGGGGGGCGGCACTGAAGCTTTCTTT
CDR3: CASSSHYGGGGTEAFF

size: few
length: 13
V: TRBV4-1
J: TRBJ2-5
D: -
DNA: TGCGCCAGCAGTCTCACAGTTTCGGGGACCCAGTACTTC
CDR3: CASSLTVSGTQYF

size: -
length: 14
V: TRBV7-2
J: TRBJ2-5
D: TRBD2
DNA: TGTGCCAGCAGCCCCCCGGGACTAGGAGAGACCCAGTACTTC
CDR3: CASSPPGLGETQYF

size: many
length: 14
V: TRBV5-1
J: TRBJ2-5
D: TRBD2
DNA: TGCGCCAGCAGCTTTGGTACTAGCGCAGAGACCCAGTACTTC
CDR3: CASSFGTSAETQYF

size: few
length: 18
V: TRBV15
J: TRBJ2-4
D: TRBD1
DNA: TGTGCCACCAGCAGATCCCAACCGGGACAGGGGGCCAAAAACATTCAGTACTTC
CDR3: CATSRSQPGQGAKNIQYF

size: -
length: 17
V: TRBV4-2
J: TRBJ2-5
D: TRBD2
DNA: TGTGCCAGCAGCCAAGATTTCGCGGGAGGGCCTCAAGAGACCCAGTACTTC
CDR3: CASSQDFAGGPQETQYF

size: many
length: 14
V: TRBV7-2
J: TRBJ2-7
D: TRBD2
DNA: TGTGCCAGCAGCTTGACTAGCGGGGGCTACGAGCAGTACTTC
CDR3: CASSLTSGGYEQYF

size: few
length: 16
V: TRBV6-1
J: TRBJ1-5
D: TRBD1
DNA: TGTGCCAGCAGACATGGGACAGGGGTTATGGATCAGCCCCAGCATTTT
CDR3: CASRHGTGVMDQPQHF

size: -
length: 14
V: TRBV28
J: TRBJ1-5
D: -
DNA: TGTGCCAGCAGTTTATCATGGAGCGGTCAGCCCCAGCATTTT
CDR3: CASSLSWSGQPQHF

size: -
length: 11
V: TRBV6-2/TRBV6-3
J: TRBJ2-2
D: TRBD2
DNA: TGTGCCAGCACGGGGGGCGGGGAGCTGTTTTTT
CDR3: CASTGGGELFF